This T cell receptor (beta chain) was found in a study of control samples from healthy donors and cancer patients. TCRdb's table, derived via immunoSEQ multiplex PCR, lists solely in-frame clones and lacks some. Among around 130,000 clones, approximately 90% were seen once, and the ten largest hold less than 2.5%. The CDR3 runs to 13 residues. CDR1 SNHLY and CDR2 FYNNEI come from the germline V gene. Trimming removed 1 base at V and 3 bases at J, with 6 bases between. The V and J genes are TRBV2 and TRBJ1-2; no firm D call. The sample was blood. The TCR originated in a man aged 18-30 years in good health. CDR3: CASSEVGDYGYTF. CDR3 sequence (DNA): TGTGCCAGCAGTGAAGTCGGAGACTATGGCTACACCTTC.